The 5 T cell receptor beta chains reported below all come from one sample, sequenced in a study of T cells in Graves' hyperthyroidism and ophthalmopathy. Amplified regions were TCR beta CDR3 sequences from RNA transcripts. First-round RT-PCR with HTBI primers amplified the TCR CDR3 region. MiXCR was run by TCRdb on the multiplex PCR reads, yielding one entry per CDR3 protein. The sample lists more than 350,000 distinct CDR3 sequences; 15% were seen once. Sequenced input: blood. The receptors shown here come from a woman aged 55-70 years with Graves' ophthalmopathy.

The V and J genes are TRBV2 and TRBJ2-5, with 8 positions matching TRBD2. With V trimmed by 7 bases and J by 5 bases, 6 bases remained unmatched. This CDR3 has 13 residues. Germline-derived CDR1 and CDR2 are SNHLY and FYNNEI. The CDR3 protein is CASNSREEETQYF. CDR3 DNA sequence: TGTGCCAGCAACTCGCGGGAGGAGGAGACCCAGTACTTC.

Ten or more counts support this clonotype. This chain links TRBV11-3 with TRBJ2-1, with 16 positions matching TRBD2. The CDR3 loop spans 16 amino acids. The J segment lost 9 bases and the V segment lost 4 bases, leaving 6 bases of the junction unmatched. CDR1 is SGHNT, CDR2 YENEEA, per germline. The CDR3 sequence is CASSSGTSGRGGEQFF. CDR3 DNA sequence: TGTGCCAGCAGCTCCGGGACTAGCGGGAGGGGGGGTGAGCAGTTCTTC.

This clonotype showed up just once. This rearrangement joins TRBV9 to TRBJ1-2; a possible D gene is TRBD1 (5 bases). CDR1 and CDR2 (germline): SGDLS, YYNGEE. The CDR3 runs 15 residues. Trimming stripped 4 bases from V and 4 bases from J, with 17 bases between. CDR3 nucleotides: TGTGCCAGCAGCCACGAATGGGGGGGGATCTATGGCTACACCTTC. The encoded protein is CASSHEWGGIYGYTF.

This clonotype was observed a few times. The chain employs TRBV28 and TRBJ2-1; 10 nucleotides match TRBD2. The CDR3 totals 16 residues. CDR1 is MDHEN and CDR2 is SYDVKM in the germline V gene. V lost 8 bases to trimming and J lost 4 bases; unmatched junction nucleotides: 11. In nucleotides, the CDR3 is TGTGCCAGCCCCCCGTTCCTAGCGGGAGATTACAATGAGCAGTTCTTC. It specifies CASPPFLAGDYNEQFF. Combining the CDR3 with reference TRBV28 and TRBJ2-1 gives the whole variable domain DVKVTQSSRYLVKRTGEKVFLECVQDMDHENMFWYRQDPGLGLRLIYFSYDVKMKEKGDIPEGYSVSREKKERFSLILESASTNQTSMYLCASPPFLAGDYNEQFFGPGTRLTVL.

The J gene is TRBJ2-2, the V gene TRBV20-1; 8 bases align to TRBD2. J lost 5 bases, V lost 1 base, and 6 bases had no gene match. The CDR3 consists of 15 residues. Looked up from germline, CDR1 is DFQATT and CDR2 is SNEGSKA (reference sequence). The chain's CDR3 is CSARAGSGTTGELFF. In nucleotides, the CDR3 is TGCAGTGCTAGAGCGGGTAGCGGGACTACCGGGGAGCTGTTTTTT.